The entry that follows covers one T cell receptor (beta chain) sequence. Its antigen is not identified. Use of 60 Vbeta and 13 Jbeta primers characterized the PCR. Profiled with immunoSEQ multiplex PCR; TCRdb holds only in-frame clones, not every one. Its clone listing holds about 52,000 clones. This CDR3 region has 16 residues. Trimming left V 5 bases short and J 3 bases short, with 20 bases between. Germline lookup yields CDR1 LNHDA and CDR2 SQIVND (reference sequence). These data are taken from a study of cytomegalovirus exposure and HLA in healthy donors. Study-wide points: Accurate HLA-A and HLA-B prediction from TCR beta sequences was reported for most subjects. A later analysis found most CMV-associated TCR beta chains apparently HLA-restricted. Immune exposure information comprised only CMV serostatus.

The chain recombines TRBV19 with TRBJ2-7; D is unclear. The material sequenced was PBMCs. This clonotype originated in a woman between 55 and 75 years old in good health and CMV-seropositive. The CDR3 nucleotides read TGTGCCAGTAGTCCCCGGGTTGGCCTCGAACACTACGAGCAGTACTTC. Residues: CASSPRVGLEHYEQYF.